These T cell receptor beta chains were read from a single sample in a study of Graves' ophthalmopathy and Graves' hyperthyroidism. MiXCR, run by TCRdb on the multiplex PCR reads, gives a single entry per CDR3 protein. The table includes fewer than 650,000 distinct CDR3 sequences, 20% to 25% detected once. Sequenced input: peripheral blood. The receptors stem from a woman between 18 and 29 years old with stable Graves' hyperthyroidism. Some clones in this sample may be carry-over from other donors' samples. Each CDR3 is given with its conserved first and last residue. The D gene is left open where the match is weak. For some rows the clone size is stated as once, few or many, or as a class when expanded; others skip it.

15	TRBV20-1	TRBJ2-7	-	-	CSARPHPTPPYEQYF	TGCAGTGCTCGCCCCCATCCCACCCCCCCCTACGAGCAGTACTTC
15	TRBV2	TRBJ1-3	many	-	CANSGTYDSGNTIYF	TGTGCCAACAGCGGGACATACGACTCTGGAAACACCATATATTTT
15	TRBV13	TRBJ1-5	-	TRBD1	CASSLGARGGRPQHF	TGTGCCAGCAGCTTAGGAGCCAGGGGGGGGAGGCCCCAGCATTTT
13	TRBV30	TRBJ1-1	few	TRBD1	CAWSNPGQGLAFF	TGTGCCTGGAGTAATCCGGGACAGGGCTTAGCTTTCTTT
13	TRBV6-1	TRBJ2-7	few	-	CASSDRNSYEQYF	TGTGCCAGCAGTGACAGGAACTCCTACGAGCAGTACTTC
13	TRBV20-1	TRBJ2-5	many	-	CSARDRGLRTQYF	TGCAGTGCTAGAGATCGGGGGCTAAGGACCCAGTACTTC
16	TRBV20-1	TRBJ1-5	many	TRBD1	CSARVGTGYSNQPQHF	TGCAGTGCTAGAGTCGGGACAGGGTATAGCAATCAGCCCCAGCATTTT
14	TRBV12-3/TRBV12-4	TRBJ1-2	few	TRBD1	CASRPTGLGYGYTF	TGTGCCAGCAGGCCGACAGGGTTGGGCTATGGCTACACCTTC
17	TRBV6-1	TRBJ1-1	-	-	CASNGVGGTNRYTEAFF	TGTGCCAGCAATGGGGTTGGGGGAACCAACCGCTACACTGAAGCTTTCTTT
13	TRBV10-3	TRBJ1-1	many	TRBD1	CATVTGWDAEAFF	TGTGCCACCGTGACAGGGTGGGACGCTGAAGCTTTCTTT
17	TRBV2	TRBJ1-5	many	-	CASSEPEGGNSRQPQHF	TGTGCCAGCAGTGAACCCGAAGGAGGGAATTCTCGGCAGCCCCAGCATTTT
15	TRBV6-5	TRBJ2-7	few	-	CASSYPLQATYEQYF	TGTGCCAGCAGTTACCCGTTGCAGGCCACCTACGAGCAGTACTTC
13	TRBV9	TRBJ2-7	-	-	CASSVEAAGEQYF	TGTGCCAGCAGCGTAGAAGCGGCGGGGGAGCAGTACTTC
14	TRBV12-3/TRBV12-4	TRBJ2-3	-	-	CASSLRGSTDTQYF	TGTGCCAGCAGTCTTAGGGGGAGCACAGATACGCAGTATTTT
14	TRBV6-1	TRBJ2-7	many	-	CASSEATVMDEQYF	TGTGCCAGCAGTGAAGCCACGGTGATGGACGAGCAGTACTTC
13	TRBV29-1	TRBJ2-5	few	-	CSVERWTGETQYF	TGCAGCGTTGAACGGTGGACCGGAGAGACCCAGTACTTC
14	TRBV20-1	TRBJ2-5	few	TRBD1	CSATRQGRAETQYF	TGCAGTGCTACAAGACAGGGTAGGGCAGAGACCCAGTACTTC
14	TRBV13	TRBJ2-7	-	TRBD1	CASRRGQGAHEQYF	TGTGCCAGCAGAAGAGGACAGGGGGCTCATGAGCAGTACTTC
13	TRBV20-1	TRBJ1-2	many	-	CSAPDRGGYGYTF	TGCAGTGCCCCTGACCGTGGTGGATATGGCTACACCTTC
14	TRBV20-1	TRBJ2-7	many	-	CSARDFGVSYEQYF	TGCAGTGCTAGAGATTTCGGTGTCTCCTACGAGCAGTACTTC
18	TRBV6-1	TRBJ1-1	many	-	CASSGVDWGVDYNTEAFF	TGTGCCAGCAGTGGGGTCGATTGGGGGGTGGACTATAACACTGAAGCTTTCTTT
16	TRBV12-3/TRBV12-4	TRBJ2-7	few	TRBD2	CASSLLAGGTVYEQYF	TGTGCCAGCAGTTTACTAGCGGGGGGGACTGTGTACGAGCAGTACTTC
13	TRBV18	TRBJ2-5	few	-	CASSPREGETQYF	TGTGCCAGCTCACCACGAGAGGGGGAGACCCAGTACTTC
16	TRBV6-1	TRBJ1-1	many	-	CASSEAAGVGRKMAFF	TGTGCCAGCAGTGAAGCTGCCGGGGTTGGCCGAAAGATGGCTTTCTTT
15	TRBV7-2	TRBJ2-5	many	TRBD2	CASSLRTSGKETQYF	TGTGCCAGCAGCCTTCGGACTAGCGGGAAAGAGACCCAGTACTTC
15	TRBV7-2	TRBJ2-2	many	-	CASSSGFPRTGELFF	TGTGCCAGCAGCTCAGGATTCCCCAGGACCGGGGAGCTGTTTTTT
14	TRBV2	TRBJ2-7	-	TRBD2	CASSEVGRGYEQYF	TGTGCCAGCAGTGAAGTCGGGAGGGGCTACGAGCAGTACTTC
15	TRBV12-3/TRBV12-4	TRBJ1-2	-	-	CASSPHHRGNYGYTF	TGTGCCAGCAGTCCCCACCATAGGGGGAACTATGGCTACACCTTC
14	TRBV5-1	TRBJ1-6	many	-	CASSSGRNNSPLHF	TGTGCCAGCAGCTCCGGACGGAATAATTCACCCCTCCACTTT
15	TRBV28	TRBJ2-5	few	-	CASSQSGVEQRTQYF	TGTGCCAGCAGTCAAAGTGGGGTGGAGCAAAGGACCCAGTACTTC
13	TRBV15	TRBJ1-1	many	-	CATSNPTYTEAFF	TGTGCCACCAGCAACCCAACGTACACTGAAGCTTTCTTT
15	TRBV3-2	TRBJ2-7	many	-	CASSPRQSSLGEQYF	TGTGCCAGCAGCCCTCGACAGTCCTCGTTGGGCGAGCAGTACTTC
14	TRBV7-3	TRBJ1-1	many	-	CASSLTRQNTEAFF	TGTGCCAGCAGCTTAACGAGGCAGAACACTGAAGCTTTCTTT
11	TRBV6-1	TRBJ2-7	many	-	CASRLSKRQYF	TGTGCCAGCAGACTCTCCAAAAGGCAGTACTTC
14	TRBV10-3	TRBJ1-6	many	-	CAISEGRTLSPLHF	TGTGCCATCAGTGAGGGTCGGACCCTTTCACCCCTCCACTTT
16	TRBV19	TRBJ1-2	once	TRBD1	CASSDPGQGLNYGYTF	TGTGCCAGTAGTGATCCGGGACAGGGCCTAAACTATGGCTACACCTTC
17	TRBV15	TRBJ1-1	-	-	CATSLQHRRGENTEAFF	TGTGCCACCAGCCTCCAACACAGGAGGGGAGAGAACACTGAAGCTTTCTTT
14	TRBV20-1	TRBJ2-5	many	TRBD2	CSARVGGRAGTQYF	TGCAGTGCTAGAGTCGGCGGGAGGGCCGGGACCCAGTACTTC
15	TRBV9	TRBJ2-2	many	-	CASSQGLSNTGELFF	TGTGCCAGCAGCCAGGGTTTATCGAACACCGGGGAGCTGTTTTTT
15	TRBV2	TRBJ1-2	many	TRBD1	CASSEVRQGAMGYTF	TGTGCCAGCAGTGAAGTTAGGCAGGGGGCGATGGGCTACACCTTC
13	TRBV6-5	TRBJ1-2	-	TRBD1	CASKLDRVDGYTF	TGTGCCAGCAAGTTGGACAGGGTAGACGGCTACACCTTC